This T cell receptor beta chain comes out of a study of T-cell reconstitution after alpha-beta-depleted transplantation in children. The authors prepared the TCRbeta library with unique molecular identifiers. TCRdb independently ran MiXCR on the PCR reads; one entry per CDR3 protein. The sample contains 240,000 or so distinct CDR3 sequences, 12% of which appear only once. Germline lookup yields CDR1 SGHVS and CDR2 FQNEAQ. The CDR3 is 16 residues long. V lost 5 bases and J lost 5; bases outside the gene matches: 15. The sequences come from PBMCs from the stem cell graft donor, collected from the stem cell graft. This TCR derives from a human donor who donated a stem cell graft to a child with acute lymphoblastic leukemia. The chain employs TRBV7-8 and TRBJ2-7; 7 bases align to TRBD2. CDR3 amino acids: CASSPRRTRGWDEQYF. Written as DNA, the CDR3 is TGTGCCAGCAGCCCCCGCAGGACTAGGGGTTGGGACGAGCAGTACTTC.